The next 25 T cell receptor beta chains were all read from a single sample in a study of T-cell reconstitution after alpha-beta-depleted transplantation in children listed by TCRdb under 2016. Libraries were constructed by PCR. TCRdb records Illumina HiSeq 2500 as the sequencer. To normalize quantification of the TCRbeta repertoire, the TCR libraries were built with molecular barcoding that relied on unique molecular identifiers. The public reads were reanalyzed by TCRdb: fastp trimming at Q25, MiXCR alignment, in-frame beta chains only. Each CDR3 protein appears once, grouped with its most common genes and DNA. The sample records around 190,000 distinct CDR3 sequences, 6.6% of which are singletons. The ten largest make up 5.5% of the sample. This specimen's treatment or condition label, interpreted: allogeneic hematopoietic cell transplantation with graft depleted of TCRalphabeta T cells and CD19 B cells.

The material was PBMCs, obtained before TCRalphabeta/CD19-depleted stem cell transplant. Receptors were obtained from a boy between 2 and 10 years old with acute lymphoblastic leukemia, due to receive a stem cell transplant.

Ten or more counts support this clonotype. The chain employs TRBV7-2 and TRBJ2-5; 7 bases fit TRBD2. The J segment lost 6 bases and the V segment lost 0 bases, leaving 10 bases of the junction unmatched. The CDR3 contains 16 residues. The germline V gene encodes CDR1 SGHTA and CDR2 FQGNSA. The CDR3 sequence is CASSLAVAGPGKTQYF. For the CDR3, the DNA is TGTGCCAGCAGCTTAGCCGTAGCGGGCCCTGGGAAGACCCAGTACTTC.

Comments on this clonotype: A read error may be the cause here, since a much bigger clone is one base away. This chain links TRBV12-3 or TRBV12-4 with TRBJ1-3; 11 bases align to TRBD1. The CDR3 totals 17 residues. Here the CDR3 reads CASSLGQGVISGKTIYF. CDR3 DNA sequence: TGTGCCAGCAGTTTGGGACAGGGGGTGATCTCTGGAAAAACCATATATTTT.

In the case of this clonotype: A junction end diverges from the germline sequence, so it may reflect a read error. The chain joins TRBV3-1 to TRBJ1-1, with D possibly matching TRBD1 (6 bases). This CDR3 spans 19 amino acids. Germline CDR1 and CDR2: LGHDT and YNNKEL (reference sequence). The CDR3 spells CACSFGGSWGGGLNTEAFF. DNA of the CDR3: TGTGCCTGCAGTTTTGGTGGGAGTTGGGGGGGCGGGTTGAACACTGAAGCTTTCTTT.

As for this clonotype: At one end the junction does not follow the germline gene, possibly because of a read error. The chain's CDR3 is CARGPGHDGTPQVF. CDR3 DNA sequence: TGTGCCAGGGGCCCCGGGCACGACGGGACGCCGCAGGTCTTC. The genes are TRBV5-6 and TRBJ2-1; either TRBD1 or TRBD2 may supply D (5 bases each). The germline V gene has CDR1 SGHDT and CDR2 YYEEEE. The CDR3 consists of 14 residues.

The rearrangement joins TRBV7-9 to TRBJ2-2; D gene ambiguous. The CDR3 length is 15 residues. Trimming took 3 bases from V and 1 from J, leaving 9 bases between them. Germline CDR1 and CDR2: SEHNR and FQNEAQ (reference sequence). The CDR3 here is CASSFILGNTGELFF. The CDR3 nucleotides read TGTGCCAGCAGCTTTATTTTGGGGAACACCGGGGAGCTGTTTTTT.

This rearrangement joins TRBV20-1 to TRBJ2-3; 11 bases fit TRBD2. The CDR3 extends over 17 amino acids. Germline lookup yields CDR1 DFQATT and CDR2 SNEGSKA (reference sequence). The CDR3 loop reads CIATGTSGEHLTDTQYF. CDR3 sequence (DNA): TGCATTGCAACCGGGACTAGCGGCGAACACCTCACAGATACGCAGTATTTT.

There are many counts of this clonotype. The chain links TRBV6-5 to TRBJ2-1; D possibly corresponds to TRBD2 (6 bases). There are 17 residues in the CDR3. Trimming pared 8 bases from V and 6 bases from J, leaving 26 bases between. The germline CDR1 and CDR2 sequences are MNHEY and SVGAGI. The CDR3 reads CASEHETSHPRCNEQFF. The CDR3 DNA is TGTGCCAGCGAGCATGAGACTAGTCACCCCCGGTGCAATGAGCAGTTCTTC.

This clonotype was found many times. The chain links TRBV29-1 to TRBJ2-2; D is undetermined. V shed 7 bases and J shed 9 bases, with 12 bases lying between them. CDR1 is SQVTM and CDR2 is ANQGSEA in the germline V gene. CDR3 length equals 11 residues. In DNA form, the CDR3 reads TGCAGCGCCGTCCGATCTAGGGAGCTGTTTTTT. This translates into CSAVRSRELFF.

This clonotype was recorded many times. The gene calls are TRBV12-3 or TRBV12-4 and TRBJ1-1; 9 nucleotides line up with TRBD1. This CDR3 spans 14 amino acids. V was clipped by 5 bases and J by 1 base; unmatched bases: 2. CDR3 coding DNA: TGTGCCAGCAGTCACAGGGGGCAGAACACTGAAGCTTTCTTT. Protein: CASSHRGQNTEAFF.

In this sample, this clonotype turned up many times. In DNA form, the CDR3 reads TGTGCCAGCAGTGCGGGACTAGCGGGGATCAATGAGCAGTTCTTC. It specifies CASSAGLAGINEQFF. This chain links TRBV12-3 or TRBV12-4 with TRBJ2-1; 13 nucleotides align to TRBD2. V lost 5 bases, J lost 6 bases, and 4 bases stayed unmatched. This CDR3 contains 15 residues.

This clonotype has only a few counts. The DNA for the CDR3 is TGCGCCAGCAGCTTGGACAACTCGGTGCAGGGCTACACCTTC. As protein: CASSLDNSVQGYTF. The genes are TRBV5-1 and TRBJ1-2; D remains unclear. The CDR3 extends over 14 amino acids. V lost 0 bases and J lost 8, with 14 bases in between. CDR1 and CDR2 (germline): SGHRS, YFSETQ.

This clonotype came up many times. The rearrangement joins TRBV6-2 or TRBV6-3 to TRBJ1-5; D is undetermined. The ends were cut back, 7 bases at V and 7 bases at J, with 14 bases in the middle. CDR1 and CDR2 from the germline V gene are MNHEY and SVGEGT. This CDR3 has 13 amino acids. CDR3 nucleotide sequence: TGTGCCAGCACCATAAGGGTAGAGCAGCCCCAGCATTTT. It translates to CASTIRVEQPQHF.

This clonotype was seen a few times. V gene TRBV5-1 combines with J gene TRBJ2-3, with D perhaps TRBD1 or TRBD2 (6 bases each). The ends were cut back, 4 bases at V and 2 bases at J, with 17 bases in the middle. Germline CDR1 reads SGHRS; CDR2 reads YFSETQ. This CDR3 has 16 amino acids. The CDR3 is CASSRPGAALTDTQYF. DNA for the CDR3: TGCGCCAGCAGCCGCCCGGGGGCGGCCCTCACAGATACGCAGTATTTT. The whole variable domain, remainder taken from reference TRBV5-1 and TRBJ2-3, is KAGVTQTPRYLIKTRGQQVTLSCSPISGHRSVSWYQQTPGQGLQFLFEYFSETQRNKGNFPGRFSGRQFSNSRSEMNVSTLELGDSALYLCASSRPGAALTDTQYFGPGTRLTVL.

There are a few counts of this clonotype. The rearrangement links TRBV7-8 to TRBJ1-5, with TRBD1 matching 7 bases. The germline V gene has CDR1 SGHVS and CDR2 FQNEAQ. The length of the CDR3 is 15 residues. J lost 4 bases, V lost 4 bases, and 7 bases had no gene match. CDR3 sequence (DNA): TGTGCCAGCAGCTCCCAGGGGGTGGGAAATCAGCCCCAGCATTTT. This sequence encodes CASSSQGVGNQPQHF.

Many counts were recorded for this clonotype. V and J are TRBV14 and TRBJ2-1; the match to TRBD2 covers 13 bases. The V and J ends lost 2 bases and 10 bases, in that order; junction bases with no gene match: 5. The CDR3 totals 15 residues. The germline V gene encodes CDR1 SGHDN and CDR2 FVKESK. The CDR3 loop is CASSQLTSGGSEQFF. The CDR3, as DNA: TGTGCCAGCAGCCAACTGACTAGCGGGGGGTCGGAGCAGTTCTTC.

The sample holds many counts of this clonotype. The chain links TRBV4-2 to TRBJ2-3; 14 bases match TRBD2. The CDR3 consists of 18 residues. V lost 1 base, J lost 2 bases, and 5 bases stayed unmatched. The germline gives CDR1 LGHNA, CDR2 YNFKEQ. The CDR3 reads CASSQGTSGGFSTDTQYF. CDR3 coding DNA: TGTGCCAGCAGCCAAGGGACTAGCGGGGGGTTTTCCACAGATACGCAGTATTTT.

This clonotype came up many times. The chain is built from TRBV12-3 or TRBV12-4 and TRBJ1-3; TRBD1 matches 10 bases. The CDR3 covers 15 residues. J gave up 3 bases and V 4 bases, and 3 bases lay outside the gene matches. The CDR3 nucleotides are TGTGCCAGCAGTTCGGACAGGGGGGGTGGAAACACCATATATTTT. Amino acids: CASSSDRGGGNTIYF.

This clonotype has a handful of counts. V gene TRBV5-1 combines with J gene TRBJ2-2; the match to TRBD2 covers 8 bases. J gave up 6 bases and V 5 bases, and 12 bases lay outside the gene matches. CDR1 and CDR2 (germline): SGHRS, YFSETQ. The CDR3 consists of 16 residues. The CDR3 coding sequence is TGCGCCAGCAGTCATGGGACTAGTAGTCTGCCCGGGGAGCTGTTTTTT. The encoded protein is CASSHGTSSLPGELFF.

In its sample, this clonotype was seen a few times. The CDR3 reads CATSPGAYEQYF. The CDR3 bases are TGTGCCACCAGTCCAGGGGCCTACGAGCAGTACTTC. The chain combines TRBV24-1 with TRBJ2-7, with D possibly being TRBD1 (6 bases). The germline CDR1 and CDR2 sequences are KGHDR and SFDVKD. V was trimmed by 6 bases and J by 2 bases, leaving 7 bases between them. The CDR3 consists of 12 residues.

A note on this clonotype: A much larger clone is a single base away; this may be a read error. This chain uses TRBV12-3 or TRBV12-4 with TRBJ1-1; D gene ambiguous. Deletions cut 3 bases from V and 0 bases from J, with 8 bases between. This CDR3 spans 14 amino acids. The CDR3 sequence is CASSFVTMNTEAFF. The CDR3 DNA reads as TGTGCCAGCAGTTTTGTGACCATGAACACTGAAGCTTTCTTT.

This clonotype was counted ten times or more. The V and J genes are TRBV12-3 or TRBV12-4 and TRBJ1-6, with D uncertain. This CDR3 is 13 amino acids long. V was clipped by 2 bases and J by 8 bases, with 7 bases between them. The CDR3 spells CASSLQFHSPLHF. The CDR3 nucleotides read TGTGCCAGCAGTTTACAATTCCATTCACCCCTCCACTTT.

The V and J genes are TRBV7-2 and TRBJ2-2; D is unresolved. This CDR3 region has 17 residues. CDR1 is SGHTA, CDR2 FQGNSA, per germline. Trimming shortened V by 5 bases and J by 4 bases, and 20 bases separated the two germline ends. The CDR3 protein is CASSPSQAELATGELFF. In nucleotides, the CDR3 is TGTGCCAGCAGCCCGAGCCAGGCAGAGTTGGCCACCGGGGAGCTGTTTTTT.

This clonotype has more than one count but fewer than ten. The chain recombines TRBV27 with TRBJ2-2; 12 bases are a match to TRBD1. V gave up 10 bases and J gave up 7 bases; unmatched junction bases: 13. This CDR3 contains 16 residues. Germline lookup yields CDR1 MNHEY and CDR2 SMNVEV (reference sequence). The CDR3 nucleotides read TGTGCCACCAAGGGGACAGGGGGCGCGCGGGGCGGGGAGCTGTTTTTT. Translated: CATKGTGGARGGELFF.

This clonotype appeared a few times. The CDR3: CASSEPPGQVGYGYTF. CDR3 bases: TGTGCCAGCAGTGAACCTCCAGGACAGGTCGGGTATGGCTACACCTTC. The rearrangement joins TRBV6-1 to TRBJ1-2; 7 bases map to TRBD1. With V trimmed by 2 bases and J by 5 bases, 11 bases remained unmatched. Germline assignment: CDR1 MNHNS and CDR2 SASEGT. The CDR3 sequence is 16 residues long.

About this clonotype itself: Sequence at one end of the junction differs from germline and may be a read error. The chain recombines TRBV11-2 with TRBJ2-5; TRBD1 is a possible D gene (7 bases). The CDR3 runs to 15 residues. Germline V gene data show CDR1 as SGHAT and CDR2 as FQNNGV. DNA for the CDR3: TGTGCCAGCAGTTTAGGGGGCGGGAACTGGGAGACCCAGTACTTC. Its protein product is CASSLGGGNWETQYF.